The 8 T cell receptor beta chains given below trace back to one sample, sequenced in a study of regulatory T cells in long-lasting Graves disease. Time point noted: newly diagnosed GD, antithyroid drugs for less than 3 months. Scientists built the TCR library using RNA that was extracted from PBMCs. For TCR beta, libraries came from iRepertoire HTBI primers and Arm-PCR of CDR3 regions. TCRdb analysed the multiplex PCR reads with MiXCR anew, one entry per CDR3 protein. The sample has more than 300,000 distinct CDR3 sequences, 12% seen once; the top ten hold about 19%. The same data also went into a second study, on T cells in Graves' hyperthyroidism and ophthalmopathy.

The specimen was peripheral blood mononuclear cells (PBMCs), collected at new diagnosis, from a patient treated with antithyroid drugs. All receptors derive from a woman aged 18-29 years with Graves disease.

This clonotype was found many times. The chain joins TRBV4-3 to TRBJ1-4, with D hard to call. Germline CDR1 reads LGHNA; CDR2 reads YSLEER. This CDR3 is built from 14 residues. The V gene lost 3 bases and the J gene lost 2 bases, with 7 bases spanning the gap. CDR3 residues: CASSQSGTNEKLFF. The CDR3 DNA reads TGCGCCAGCAGCCAGTCGGGCACTAATGAAAAACTGTTTTTT.

This clonotype was counted ten times or more. This chain links TRBV2 with TRBJ1-1; possibly TRBD1 for D (6 bases). Germline CDR1 reads SNHLY; CDR2 reads FYNNEI. This CDR3 is 14 amino acids long. Trimming cost V 11 bases and J 1 base, with 17 bases left between them. CDR3 in amino acids: CALYAGDTNTEAFF. CDR3 DNA: TGTGCCCTCTATGCCGGGGACACGAACACTGAAGCTTTCTTT.

In this sample, this clonotype turned up a few times. The gene calls are TRBV20-1 and TRBJ2-2; 10 bases line up with TRBD2. This CDR3 is 15 amino acids long. Germline V lookup: CDR1 DFQATT, CDR2 SNEGSKA (reference sequence). V was pared by 3 bases and J by 6 bases, with 7 bases of the junction left unmatched. This CDR3 reads CSASESGREAGELFF. The CDR3 coding sequence is TGCAGTGCTAGCGAGAGCGGGAGGGAGGCCGGGGAGCTGTTTTTT.

The table lists this clonotype with a few counts. This chain joins TRBV20-1 and TRBJ2-7; possibly TRBD1 for D (6 bases). V was clipped by 0 bases and J by 5 bases, with 17 bases between them. Germline V lookup: CDR1 DFQATT, CDR2 SNEGSKA (reference sequence). The CDR3 contains 15 residues. CDR3 in amino acids: CSARDAYREPDEQYF. The DNA for the CDR3 is TGCAGTGCTAGAGATGCGTACAGGGAGCCGGACGAGCAGTACTTC.

This clonotype was detected many times. The chain recombines TRBV7-2 with TRBJ1-6, with D uncertain. Germline V gene lookup returns CDR1 SGHTA and CDR2 FQGNSA. The CDR3 covers 15 residues. With 5 bases removed from V and 7 bases from J, the gap between germline ends came to 15 bases. This CDR3 reads CASSPRRLPNSPLHF. The CDR3 DNA follows: TGTGCCAGCAGCCCGCGGCGCCTGCCCAATTCACCCCTCCACTTT.

The chain carries TRBV19 and TRBJ2-1; no definite D call. This CDR3 is built from 15 residues. With 3 bases removed from V and 1 base from J, the gap between germline ends came to 10 bases. The germline V gene encodes CDR1 LNHDA and CDR2 SQIVND (reference sequence). The CDR3 DNA reads TGTGCCAGTAGTATGGAGCCCACTTCCTACAATGAGCAGTTCTTC. Translation gives CASSMEPTSYNEQFF.

At least ten counts were recorded for this clonotype. V is TRBV7-2 and J is TRBJ2-1, with 9 bases identical to TRBD2. Germline CDR1 and CDR2: SGHTA and FQGNSA. The CDR3 totals 14 residues. V shed 7 bases, J shed 9 bases, and the junction held 10 bases outside the gene matches. The CDR3 DNA reads TGTGCCAGCACCCAGGGTAGCGGGAGAGGTGAGCAGTTCTTC. It codes for CASTQGSGRGEQFF.

As to this clonotype: Being one base from a much bigger clone, this may be a read error. CDR3 amino acids: CANSRVGWTNEQYF. CDR3 nucleotides: TGTGCCAACAGCAGAGTAGGTTGGACGAACGAGCAGTACTTC. The J gene is TRBJ2-7, the V gene TRBV15; no clear D. CDR1 is LNHNV and CDR2 is YYDKDF in the germline V gene (reference sequence). This CDR3 region has 14 residues.